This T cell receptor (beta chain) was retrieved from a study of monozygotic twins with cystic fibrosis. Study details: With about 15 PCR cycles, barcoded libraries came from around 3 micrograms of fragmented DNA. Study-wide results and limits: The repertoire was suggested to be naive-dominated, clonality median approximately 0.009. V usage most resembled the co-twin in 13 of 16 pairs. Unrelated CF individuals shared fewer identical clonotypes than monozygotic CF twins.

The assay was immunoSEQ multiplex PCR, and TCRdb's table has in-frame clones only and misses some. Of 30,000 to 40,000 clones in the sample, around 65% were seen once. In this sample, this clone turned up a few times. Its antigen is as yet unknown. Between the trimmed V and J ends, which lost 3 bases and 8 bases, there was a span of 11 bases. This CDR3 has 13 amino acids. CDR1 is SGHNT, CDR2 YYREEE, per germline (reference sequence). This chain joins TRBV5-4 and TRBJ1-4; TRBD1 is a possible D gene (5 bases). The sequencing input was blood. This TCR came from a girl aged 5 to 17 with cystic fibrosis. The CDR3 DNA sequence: TGTGCCAGCAGCTCGATCGGGGCCGAAAAACTGTTTTTT. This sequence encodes CASSSIGAEKLFF.